This TCR beta chain originates from a study of blood T cell repertoires in COVID-19. In the study overall: Sites across the United States, Italy and Spain contributed samples from acute and convalescent COVID-19. Sources were T cells, B-cell-depleted T cells, or PBMCs; the material itself was cDNA or gDNA.

As originally analysed: Estimates of nucleated cell counts were drawn from the amplification of reference gene primers. Produced via immunoSEQ multiplex PCR; TCRdb's table is partial and in-frame only. V, J and clone size were drawn from that table, and D and trimming were deduced from the DNA. The sample has some 58,000 clones, around 86% seen once; the top ten hold 7.8%. The V gene lost 5 bases and the J gene lost 6 bases, with 10 bases spanning the gap. CDR3 size: 12 residues. The V gene's germline CDR1 is SGHVS and CDR2 FQNEAQ. V and J are TRBV7-8 and TRBJ1-1; a weak D match, TRBD1 (5 bases). This clonotype originated in a man in his fifties or sixties with active COVID-19. The sequenced sample consisted of peripheral blood. The CDR3 here is CASSLTGAEAFF. The CDR3 DNA follows: TGTGCCAGCAGCCTCACGGGGGCTGAAGCTTTCTTT.